This section outlines one TCR beta chain sequence together with its context. This CDR3 comprises 14 residues. Germline CDR1 is LGHDT and CDR2 is YNNKEL (reference sequence). V shed 1 base, J shed 6 bases, and the junction held 2 bases outside the gene matches. The repertoire was sequenced with immunoSEQ multiplex PCR; TCRdb's copy has only in-frame clones and lacks some. The sample lists approximately 140,000 clones, roughly 90% seen once, with around 2.3% in the top ten. Researchers sorted participants into cohorts using their self-reported clinical history. The record originates from a study of blood T cell repertoires in COVID-19.

V is TRBV3-1 (or the pseudogene TRBV3-2) and J is TRBJ2-3, with 9 bases aligning to TRBD2. The sequenced sample was PBMCs or T cells enriched from blood (not recorded which). This receptor was identified in a woman aged 45-65 years who had recovered from COVID-19. This chain's CDR3 is CASSQGLAVDTQYF. CDR3 in DNA: TGTGCCAGCAGCCAAGGACTAGCGGTGGATACGCAGTATTTT.